This TCR beta chain was profiled in a study of regulatory dendritic cells for organ transplantation. Points from the study as a whole: Mature dendritic cells appeared to drive more memory CD8+ clonal expansion than regulatory ones.

Data came from immunoSEQ multiplex PCR; TCRdb stores just in-frame clones and leaves some out. The sample lists under 40,000 clones; 80% to 95% were seen once. CDR1 is SGDLS, CDR2 YYNGEE, per germline. The CDR3 has 13 residues. Worth noting for this clone: Its target is unknown. The germline gene is not matched at one end of the junction; a read error may be the cause.

The V and J genes are TRBV9 and TRBJ2-1, with D unclear. The sample consisted of naive CD8+ T cells from blood. Stated subset: CD45RA+ naive T cells. The TCR was taken from a human donor in good health. The CDR3 DNA reads as TGTGCCAGCAGCGCCGGCTCCTTCAATGAGCAGTTCTTC. This encodes CASSAGSFNEQFF.